This TCR beta chain was recovered during a study of shared clonotypes between healthy human individuals. Only in-frame clones appear in the TCRdb table, and some are missing; sequencing was by immunoSEQ multiplex PCR. This repertoire shows 1,400,000 or so clones, around 98.5% found once; its top ten account for around 0.38%. Nashville, Tennessee was home to all donors, who were Caucasian adults. The CDR3 is 13 residues long. Looked up from germline, CDR1 is SGDLS and CDR2 is YYNGEE. The V and J ends lost 0 bases and 4 bases respectively, with 7 bases between them. Details on this clone: The same CDR3 arises from other DNA sequences in this sample as well.

Sequenced material: naive CD4+ T cells sorted from blood. Subset meaning: CD45RA+ positively selected. This chain links TRBV9 with TRBJ1-1, with unresolved D. The source is a man in his thirties or forties in good health. In DNA form, the CDR3 reads TGTGCCAGCAGCGTAGTGGTGGGCACTGAAGCTTTCTTT. As protein: CASSVVVGTEAFF.